This TCR beta chain was found in a study of human T cells and chemical hapten exposure (dated by TCRdb to the early 2020s). For context, the study as a whole: Libraries were pooled for sequencing, and variation in per-sample TCR yields was attributed mainly to small differences in library volumes within the pool. Peripheral blood TCR repertoire changes were tracked in vivo in alopecia patients during primary and secondary sensitization to the hapten diphenylcyclopropenone (DPC). Each blood RNA sample was used to sequence both TCR alpha and TCR beta chains. On the study overall, not on this receptor specifically: After repeated subsampling, changes were observed in the strength of the expansion versus patch-test correlation and in the threshold at which the correlation became significant. The number of TCRs above 1 in 1000 frequency did not change with DPC sensitization; there was no evidence of global repertoire structure alterations.

This clonotype was counted at least ten times. It lacks a known antigen. No quality values exist for individual bases; no much larger clone is one base distant. The library came from RACE. Sequenced using a NextSeq 500. During library preparation, unique molecular identifiers were attached to individual cDNA molecules so that TCRs could be counted in a quantitative, reproducible way. The study's processing was this. Samples had a median of 95,638 TCRs, with a range from about 23,224 to 690,600. The Decombinator software suite was used to annotate the V, J and CDR3 of the TCR reads. For PS versus PT1 abundance plots, all samples were subsampled to the same number of TCRs (28,000). TCRs were defined as expanded if absent before sensitization and observed at least eight times at the 2-week time point. Clones were called with MiXCR by TCRdb after fastp trimmed the public reads at Q25, and only in-frame beta chains were retained. A single entry per CDR3 protein holds the most common genes and DNA from its merged rows. The authors' filters were not applied to this entry. The sample table holds fewer than 50,000 distinct CDR3 sequences, of which about 3.7% were seen once. The ten largest clones add up to 5.6% of the sample.

The sample's time point, from its label and the paper: healthy volunteer bleed at 6 weeks. Total RNA was isolated from unfractionated whole blood collected in Tempus Blood RNA tubes. Four or five healthy volunteers acted as controls for TCR sequencing and had blood drawn at day 0, 2 weeks and 6 weeks. The germline ends are 9 bases apart after V is trimmed by 1 base and J by 3 bases. As encoded in the germline V gene, CDR1 is SGHAT while CDR2 is FQNNGV. Taken from cysteine to phenylalanine, the CDR3 has 14 residues. Only CDR3 DNA is held: 42 bases, read in frame from base 1. The V and J segments used are TRBV11-2 and TRBJ1-1; the D gene identity is not certain. The specimen was whole blood. The clonotype originates from a human donor in good health. Some clones in this sample may be carry-over from other donors' samples. The nucleotides read TGTGCCAGCAGCTTAGGCATACGGGACACTGAAGCTTTCTTT. Its translation reads: CASSLGIRDTEAFF.